This T cell receptor beta chain was sequenced in a study of blood T cell repertoires in COVID-19. Study-level background: In each case, the material was cDNA or gDNA derived from T cells, B-cell-depleted T cells, or PBMCs.

Libraries were prepared by immunoSEQ multiplex PCR; TCRdb keeps only in-frame clonotypes and omits some of them. The repertoire holds about 480,000 clones, with roughly nine tenths as singletons. Participant ages covered roughly 18 to 89 years across 20 to 30 US areas. Cohort 3 donors were reported recovered after two negative PCRs, clearance, or symptom resolution. Trimming removed 7 bases from V and 8 bases from J, with 15 bases in between. CDR3 length: 13 amino acids. Germline-derived CDR1 and CDR2 are SNHLY and FYNNEI. The receptor comes from a woman aged 60-75 years who had recovered from COVID-19. V and J are TRBV2 and TRBJ2-1, with D possibly TRBD2 on 6 matching bases. The source material was PBMCs or T cells enriched from blood (not recorded which). CDR3 DNA sequence: TGTGCCAGCAAAATCTGGTGGGGGGATGAGCAGTTCTTC. Translation gives CASKIWWGDEQFF. The full variable domain, completed using reference TRBV2 and TRBJ2-1, is EPEVTQTPSHQVTQMGQEVILRCVPISNHLYFYWYRQILGQKVEFLVSFYNNEISEKSEIFDDQFSVERPDGSNFTLKIRSTKLEDSAMYFCASKIWWGDEQFFGPGTRLTVL.